These 30 T cell receptor beta chains were sequenced from one sample in a study of blood T cell repertoires in COVID-19. Assay used: immunoSEQ multiplex PCR; TCRdb lists only in-frame clones, some missing. The data hold around 100,000 clones, with 80% to 95% observed a single time. Sequenced material: peripheral blood. The receptors come from a man in his 60s with acute or convalescent COVID-19.

There are a few counts of this clone. Distinct nucleotide sequences in the sample also encode this CDR3. The chain has TRBV24-1 and TRBJ1-1; 9 nucleotides match TRBD1. With V trimmed by 11 bases and J by 1 base, 7 bases remained unmatched. The CDR3 has 14 residues. Looked up from germline, CDR1 is KGHDR and CDR2 is SFDVKD. The CDR3 here is CASQPGQGNTEAFF. The DNA for the CDR3 is TGTGCCAGCCAACCGGGACAGGGGAACACTGAAGCTTTCTTT.

V gene TRBV5-1 combines with J gene TRBJ1-1; the D gene is possibly TRBD1 (5 bases). V was clipped by 4 bases and J by 0 bases, with 10 bases between them. This CDR3 is built from 14 residues. Germline V gene data show CDR1 as SGHRS and CDR2 as YFSETQ. This chain's CDR3 is CASSRGGMNTEAFF. The CDR3 DNA is TGCGCCAGCAGCCGTGGGGGGATGAACACTGAAGCTTTCTTT.

The gene calls are TRBV11-2 and TRBJ2-7; 8 bases align to TRBD2. The V segment lost 5 bases and the J segment 0 bases; nucleotides outside the gene matches: 6. The germline V gene encodes CDR1 SGHAT and CDR2 FQNNGV. The CDR3 covers 15 residues. In DNA, the CDR3 is TGTGCCAGCAGCCCGAGCGGGAGTGCCTCCTACGAGCAGTACGTC. Translation: CASSPSGSASYEQYV.

The gene calls are TRBV19 and TRBJ2-7; 10 nucleotides align to TRBD1. The ends lost 6 bases at V and 5 bases at J; junction bases unmatched: 7. This CDR3 is built from 14 residues. The germline V gene has CDR1 LNHDA and CDR2 SQIVND (reference sequence). Here the CDR3 reads CASRGTGQGDEQYF. The CDR3 DNA sequence: TGTGCCAGTAGGGGGACAGGACAGGGGGACGAGCAGTACTTC.

The J gene is TRBJ2-3, the V gene TRBV3-1 (or the pseudogene TRBV3-2), with TRBD1 identical over 7 bases. The germline V gene has CDR1 LGHDT and CDR2 YNNKEL (reference sequence). CDR3 length: 16 residues. V shed 4 bases and J 4 bases; nucleotides not matched to a gene: 11. Here the CDR3 DNA reads TGTGCCAGCAGCCCTTGGACAGGCATAGGTGCAGATACGCAGTATTTT. As protein: CASSPWTGIGADTQYF.

This chain uses TRBV24-1 with TRBJ1-4; D perhaps matches TRBD1 (6 bases). Trimming took 3 bases from V and 5 from J, leaving 12 bases between them. The CDR3 is 15 amino acids. Germline V CDR1 and CDR2: KGHDR, SFDVKD. The CDR3 is CATSDGGRGNEKLFF. CDR3 bases: TGTGCCACCAGTGATGGTGGCAGGGGAAATGAAAAACTGTTTTTT.

The V and J genes are TRBV28 and TRBJ1-3, with 7 bases aligning to TRBD1. The CDR3 loop spans 15 amino acids. CDR1 is MDHEN, CDR2 SYDVKM, per germline. Unmatched junction bases numbered 5, after V lost 6 bases and J lost 0 bases. CDR3 in amino acids: CASRSTGSSGNTIYF. The CDR3 DNA follows: TGTGCCAGCAGGTCGACAGGGAGCTCTGGAAACACCATATATTTT.

The V call is TRBV29-1, the J call TRBJ1-4; 8 bases agree with TRBD1. Germline lookup yields CDR1 SQVTM and CDR2 ANQGSEA. V lost 5 bases to trimming and J lost 8 bases; unmatched junction nucleotides: 7. The CDR3 has 13 amino acids. CDR3 nucleotide sequence: TGCAGCGTTCGAACAGGGGGAGGGGAAAAACTGTTTTTT. It is translated as CSVRTGGGEKLFF. The full variable domain, rest sourced from reference TRBV29-1 and TRBJ1-4, is SAVISQKPSRDICQRGTSLTIQCQVDSQVTMMFWYRQQPGQSLTLIATANQGSEATYESGFVIDKFPISRPNLTFSTLTVSNMSPEDSSIYLCSVRTGGGEKLFFGSGTQLSVL.

J is TRBJ2-1 and V is TRBV9, with a tentative D call TRBD1 (5 bases). This CDR3 contains 15 residues. The V end was cut by 5 bases, the J end by 7 bases, with 19 bases between. Germline V gene sequence: CDR1 SGDLS, CDR2 YYNGEE. The CDR3 coding sequence is TGTGCCAGCAGTCTCAGGGATACCGGTGGGAATGAGCAGTTCTTC. It encodes CASSLRDTGGNEQFF.

The chain carries TRBV12-3 or TRBV12-4 and TRBJ2-7; TRBD1 might be the D (7 bases). The V end lost 5 bases, the J end lost 6 bases, and 11 bases lay between the germline ends. CDR3 size: 12 residues. CDR3 DNA sequence: TGTGCCAGCAGTCCCCAGGGGGGCGAGCAGTACTTC. Encoded protein: CASSPQGGEQYF.

The chain recombines TRBV6-5 with TRBJ1-5; D uncertain. Germline V gene data show CDR1 as MNHEY and CDR2 as SVGAGI. V was pared by 2 bases and J by 3 bases, with 14 bases between. CDR3 length: 16 amino acids. The DNA of the CDR3 is TGTGCCAGCAGTTACCCGGCCGGAGGGATCAATCAGCCCCAGCATTTT. Translating gives CASSYPAGGINQPQHF.

The chain joins TRBV12-5 to TRBJ2-2; D remains unclear. The CDR3 is 13 amino acids. Germline V gene data show CDR1 as LGHNT and CDR2 as FRNRAP. V was shortened by 5 bases and J by 6 bases, with 10 bases between the two germline ends. CDR3 loop: CASGPFLAGELFF. The CDR3 bases are TGTGCTAGTGGTCCATTCTTAGCCGGGGAGCTGTTTTTT. The full variable domain, with the rest looked up from reference TRBV12-5 and TRBJ2-2, is DARVTQTPRHKVTEMGQEVTMRCQPILGHNTVFWYRQTMMQGLELLAYFRNRAPLDDSGMPKDRFSAEMPDATLATLKIQPSEPRDSAVYFCASGPFLAGELFFGEGSRLTVL.

The gene calls are TRBV19 and TRBJ2-2, with 7 positions matching TRBD1. V shed 4 bases, J shed 2 bases, and the junction held 7 bases outside the gene matches. Germline V gene data show CDR1 as LNHDA and CDR2 as SQIVND (reference sequence). This CDR3 contains 16 residues. The CDR3 reads CASSTPGQLNTGELFF. The CDR3 region has the DNA TGTGCCAGTAGTACACCGGGACAGCTAAACACCGGGGAGCTGTTTTTT.

This rearrangement joins TRBV6-1 to TRBJ1-1; TRBD1 is a possible D gene (6 bases). This CDR3 contains 16 residues. CDR1 and CDR2 (germline): MNHNS, SASEGT. The V and J ends lost 2 bases and 1 base respectively, with 14 bases between them. CDR3 region: CASSEIFTGTNTEAFF. The CDR3 nucleotides read TGTGCCAGCAGTGAAATCTTCACAGGGACGAACACTGAAGCTTTCTTT.

This clone was seen once. The chain couples TRBV6-1 to TRBJ2-7; TRBD2 is a possible D gene (5 bases). Deletions cut 1 base from V and 0 bases from J, with 7 bases between. From germline, CDR1 is MNHNS and CDR2 SASEGT. The CDR3 runs to 14 residues. The CDR3 sequence: CASSEERFSYEQYV. CDR3 nucleotides: TGTGCCAGCAGTGAAGAGCGGTTCTCCTACGAGCAGTACGTC.

This chain joins TRBV3-1 (or the pseudogene TRBV3-2) and TRBJ2-2; 7 nucleotides line up with TRBD2. Germline V gene sequence: CDR1 LGHDT, CDR2 YNNKEL (reference sequence). The CDR3 runs 17 residues. The V segment lost 0 bases and the J segment 7 bases; nucleotides outside the gene matches: 11. For the CDR3, the DNA is TGTGCCAGCAGCCAAGAGATCACGCGGGAGTTCGACGGGGAGCTGTTTTTT. Translated: CASSQEITREFDGELFF.

J is TRBJ2-2 and V is TRBV19, with 12 bases aligning to TRBD2. The CDR3 extends over 16 amino acids. The germline V gene has CDR1 LNHDA and CDR2 SQIVND (reference sequence). Trimming took 3 bases from V and 8 from J; bases not matched to a gene: 7. In DNA form, the CDR3 reads TGTGCCAGTAGTATCGGCCTAGCGGGAGGGCGAGGGGAGCTGTTTTTT. The encoded protein is CASSIGLAGGRGELFF.

This chain links TRBV5-5 with TRBJ1-5, with 9 bases matching TRBD1. CDR1 SGHKS and CDR2 YYEKEE come from the germline V gene (reference sequence). V shed 2 bases, J shed 5 bases, and the junction held 2 bases outside the gene matches. The CDR3 consists of 14 residues. CDR3 in amino acids: CASSLQGADQPQHF. Here the CDR3 DNA reads TGTGCCAGCAGCTTACAGGGGGCCGATCAGCCCCAGCATTTT. Full variable domain (remainder filled in from reference TRBV5-5 and TRBJ1-5): DAGVTQSPTHLIKTRGQQVTLRCSPISGHKSVSWYQQVLGQGPQFIFQYYEKEERGRGNFPDRFSARQFPNYSSELNVNALLLGDSALYLCASSLQGADQPQHFGDGTRLSIL.

The chain joins TRBV19 to TRBJ1-5; D possibly corresponds to TRBD1 (5 bases). The V gene lost 4 bases and the J gene lost 4 bases, with 17 bases spanning the gap. Per germline, CDR1 LNHDA and CDR2 SQIVND (reference sequence). The CDR3 is made up of 16 amino acids. CDR3 sequence: CASSTQGRGRNQPQHF. The CDR3 DNA follows: TGTGCCAGTAGTACCCAAGGGAGGGGTAGGAATCAGCCCCAGCATTTT.

The chain links TRBV2 to TRBJ2-2, with a tentative D call TRBD2 (5 bases). V was shortened by 3 bases and J by 1 base, with 6 bases between the two germline ends. Germline values: CDR1 SNHLY, CDR2 FYNNEI. The CDR3 consists of 14 residues. This CDR3 reads CASSEGVNTGELFF. CDR3 nucleotides: TGTGCCAGCAGTGAGGGAGTGAACACCGGGGAGCTGTTTTTT. The variable domain in full, completed from reference TRBV2 and TRBJ2-2, reads EPEVTQTPSHQVTQMGQEVILRCVPISNHLYFYWYRQILGQKVEFLVSFYNNEISEKSEIFDDQFSVERPDGSNFTLKIRSTKLEDSAMYFCASSEGVNTGELFFGEGSRLTVL.

V gene TRBV21-1 combines with J gene TRBJ1-6; the table names TRBD1, a call not compared with the DNA. TRBV21-1 represents a pseudogene. The CDR3 totals 14 residues. CDR3 DNA: TGTGCCAGCAGCAAAGGTGCACAGAATTCACCCCTCCACTTT. Translated: CASSKGAQNSPLHF.

J is TRBJ1-3 and V is TRBV19, with D possibly being TRBD1 (6 bases). Germline CDR1 and CDR2: LNHDA and SQIVND (reference sequence). Trimming pared 7 bases from V and 1 base from J, leaving 14 bases between. The CDR3 loop spans 15 amino acids. CDR3 nucleotides: TGTGCCAGTAATCCGGGACACCCATCTGGAAACACCATATATTTT. It codes for CASNPGHPSGNTIYF.

Within the sample, this clone is medium-sized. This CDR3 is CASSLARGTGEQYF. CDR3 sequence (DNA): TGTGCCAGCAGCTTGGCTAGAGGTACTGGCGAGCAGTACTTC. The J gene is TRBJ2-7, the V gene TRBV5-8; no clear D gene. V was trimmed by 0 bases and J by 6 bases, leaving 13 bases between them. From germline, CDR1 is SGHTS and CDR2 YDEGEE. The CDR3 has 14 residues.

V gene TRBV11-2 combines with J gene TRBJ1-3; no clear D. There are 13 residues in the CDR3. Germline CDR1 is SGHAT and CDR2 is FQNNGV. Deletions cut 5 bases from V and 9 bases from J, with 14 bases between. CDR3 residues: CASSRALLSTIYF. CDR3 nucleotide sequence: TGTGCCAGCAGCCGCGCTTTGCTATCCACCATATATTTT. Combining the CDR3 with reference TRBV11-2 and TRBJ1-3 gives the whole variable domain EAGVAQSPRYKIIEKRQSVAFWCNPISGHATLYWYQQILGQGPKLLIQFQNNGVVDDSQLPKDRFSAERLKGVDSTLKIQPAKLEDSAVYLCASSRALLSTIYFGEGSWLTVV.

CDR3 DNA: TGTGCCAGCTCACCTGTACAGGGGGCGGGGTACTATGGCTACACCTTC. It is translated as CASSPVQGAGYYGYTF. The chain links TRBV18 to TRBJ1-2; TRBD1 agrees at 9 bases. The CDR3 has 16 amino acids. CDR1 KGHSH and CDR2 LQKENI come from the germline V gene. With 3 bases clipped from V and 3 bases from J, the junction kept 8 bases outside the gene matches.

This rearrangement joins TRBV3-1 (or the pseudogene TRBV3-2) to TRBJ2-2; TRBD2 is a possible D gene (6 bases). Trimming took 1 base from V and 0 from J, leaving 9 bases between them. CDR1 is LGHDT and CDR2 is YNNKEL in the germline V gene (reference sequence). CDR3 length: 16 residues. CDR3 sequence: CASSQVSGANTGELFF. The CDR3 DNA sequence: TGTGCCAGCAGCCAAGTTAGCGGTGCGAACACCGGGGAGCTGTTTTTT.

The chain links TRBV15 to TRBJ1-2; unclear D gene. This CDR3 is built from 14 residues. The V end lost 1 base, the J end lost 4 bases, and 10 bases lay between the germline ends. Germline CDR1 LNHNV, CDR2 YYDKDF (reference sequence). The CDR3 loop is CATSRGEGSYGYTF. CDR3 bases: TGTGCCACCAGCAGAGGGGAGGGCAGCTATGGCTACACCTTC.

V usage is TRBV29-1 and J usage is TRBJ2-5; TRBD1 agrees at 7 bases. Unmatched junction bases numbered 7, after V lost 5 bases and J lost 4 bases. The germline V gene has CDR1 SQVTM and CDR2 ANQGSEA. The CDR3 is 13 amino acids. The CDR3 coding sequence is TGCAGCGTTATGAGGACAGGCGGAGAGACCCAGTACTTC. It codes for CSVMRTGGETQYF. The entire variable domain, with the rest obtained from reference TRBV29-1 and TRBJ2-5, is as follows: SAVISQKPSRDICQRGTSLTIQCQVDSQVTMMFWYRQQPGQSLTLIATANQGSEATYESGFVIDKFPISRPNLTFSTLTVSNMSPEDSSIYLCSVMRTGGETQYFGPGTRLLVL.

This clone was counted between two and nine times. The genes are TRBV6-5 and TRBJ1-6, with a weak D call TRBD1 (5 bases). Germline assignment: CDR1 MNHEY and CDR2 SVGAGI. V was cut by 6 bases and J by 8 bases, with 14 bases left in between. The CDR3 spans 14 residues. The CDR3 loop reads CASSRREGDSPLHF. CDR3 sequence (DNA): TGTGCCAGCAGCCGCAGGGAGGGTGATTCACCCCTCCACTTT.

The chain employs TRBV7-9 and TRBJ2-5, with D hard to call. This CDR3 comprises 14 residues. CDR1 SEHNR and CDR2 FQNEAQ come from the germline V gene (reference sequence). V was pared by 3 bases and J by 0 bases, with 8 bases between. In nucleotides, the CDR3 is TGTGCCAGCAGCTTGGCCAGGTACCAAGAGACCCAGTACTTC. Translating gives CASSLARYQETQYF.